This T cell receptor (beta chain) was recovered during a study of cytomegalovirus exposure and HLA in healthy donors. As concerns this clone: What it binds is unknown.

Study-wide results and limits: There were some V segments, including TRBV6-2 and TRBV6-3, excluded as indistinguishable. Later analysis demonstrated an association between a missense DCLRE1C variant and TCR beta V- and J-gene trimming. The study found most TCR sequences rare, yet found some public TCRs in many donors. Available immune exposure information covered CMV serostatus only.

Primers for the PCR totalled 60 Vbeta and 13 Jbeta. Produced via immunoSEQ multiplex PCR; TCRdb's table is partial and in-frame only. The sample holds 75,000 to 90,000 clones, 70% to 80% seen once. With 5 bases clipped from V and 4 bases from J, the junction kept 4 bases outside the gene matches. Per germline, CDR1 KGHSH and CDR2 LQKENI. CDR3 length: 13 residues. This rearrangement joins TRBV18 to TRBJ1-2, with TRBD1 identical over 7 bases. What was sequenced was PBMCs. This TCR was sampled from a middle-aged man in good health and CMV-seronegative. The CDR3 sequence: CASSSGQIYGYTF. CDR3 DNA: TGTGCCAGCTCATCGGGACAGATCTATGGCTACACCTTC. Variable domain in full (rest from reference TRBV18 and TRBJ1-2): NAGVMQNPRHLVRRRGQEARLRCSPMKGHSHVYWYRQLPEEGLKFMVYLQKENIIDESGMPKERFSAEFPKEGPSILRIQQVVRGDSAAYFCASSSGQIYGYTFGSGTRLTVV.